A single sample is the source of the 17 T cell receptor beta chains below, sequenced in a study of T cell clonality in common variable immunodeficiency. TCRdb keeps only in-frame clones here, not all; method: immunoSEQ multiplex PCR. The data list about 34,000 clones, none observed once; approximately 1% falls to the top ten. Sequencing input: peripheral blood mononuclear cells. All receptors come from a person between 18 and 69 years old in good health.

This clone has at least ten counts. Read sequence stops 3 residues before the CDR3 end, and the germline J gene provides the missing end. This sequence joins TRBV29-1 and TRBJ2-3; maybe TRBD2 (6 bases). There are 13 residues in the CDR3. The germline CDR1 and CDR2 sequences are SQVTM and ANQGSEA. Trimming removed 4 bases at V and 3 bases at J, with 11 bases between. This CDR3 is CSVVGGVTDTQYF. Partial CDR3 DNA: TGCAGCGTTGTTGGCGGGGTTACAGATACG.

There are many counts of this clone. The CDR3 extends 3 residues past the end of the read, so its final part is completed from the germline J gene. The chain joins TRBV18 to TRBJ2-5; D is possibly TRBD1 (5 bases). Germline CDR1 reads KGHSH; CDR2 reads LQKENI. The V end was cut by 2 bases, the J end by 3 bases, with 13 bases between. The CDR3 loop spans 15 amino acids. Partial CDR3 DNA: TGTGCCAGCTCACCAAGGGCCCAGGGCGAAGAGACC. This translates into CASSPRAQGEET. The whole CDR3 sequence is CASSPRAQGEETQYF.

This clone was seen repeatedly, ten times or more. The observed sequence ends 3 residues before the CDR3 terminus, with the missing tail filled in from the germline J gene. The V and J genes are TRBV11-2 and TRBJ2-1, with D perhaps TRBD2 (5 bases). The V and J ends lost 5 bases and 9 bases respectively, with 11 bases between them. The V gene's germline CDR1 is SGHAT and CDR2 FQNNGV. There are 12 residues in the CDR3. The part of the CDR3 DNA that was read is TGTGCCAGCAGCCCCGTGCGGGCTGAG. Its protein product is CASSPVRAE. The full CDR3 reads CASSPVRAEQFF.

About this clone: The read ends 3 residues early relative to the CDR3; the germline J gene fills the gap. V gene TRBV30 combines with J gene TRBJ1-4; D may be TRBD1 (5 bases). The V gene's germline CDR1 is GTSNPN and CDR2 SVGIG (reference sequence). This CDR3 region has 17 residues. The CDR3 bases that were read are TGTGCCTGGAGGCCCGTGGGGTTTCTCTCTGGGGCCAACGTA. It is translated as CAWRPVGFLSGANV. In full, the CDR3 is CAWRPVGFLSGANVLFF.

This clone was observed at least ten times. Coverage ceases 3 residues before the CDR3 finishes, and the germline J gene fills in the end. This chain links TRBV4-1 with TRBJ1-3; 7 positions match TRBD1. Germline lookup yields CDR1 MGHRA and CDR2 YSYEKL. The length of the CDR3 is 15 residues. The V and J ends lost 4 bases and 0 bases, in that order; junction bases with no gene match: 3. Incomplete CDR3 DNA: TGCGCCAGCAGCCGGGACAGCCCCTCTGGAAACACC. Translating gives CASSRDSPSGNT. The CDR3 in full is CASSRDSPSGNTIYF.

This clone appeared a few times. The read finishes 3 residues shy of the CDR3 end, and the germline J gene is used to complete it. The genes are TRBV7-8 and TRBJ1-2, with D perhaps matching TRBD1 (6 bases). CDR3 length equals 14 residues. Germline V gene lookup returns CDR1 SGHVS and CDR2 FQNEAQ. Trimming cost V 1 base and J 2 bases, with 8 bases left between them. The CDR3 protein is CASSLGTENYGYTF. CDR3 DNA, as far as it was read: TGTGCCAGCAGCTTAGGGACAGAGAACTATGGC.

This clone was recorded many times. Read data end 3 residues before the CDR3 end; the end is taken from the germline J gene. The genes are TRBV5-1 and TRBJ2-3; TRBD2 agrees at 12 bases. The CDR3 consists of 16 residues. V dropped 4 bases and J dropped 2; count of bases not matched to a gene: 5. The germline V gene has CDR1 SGHRS and CDR2 YFSETQ. The CDR3 loop reads CASSTGLAGSTDTQYF. The sequenced CDR3 bases are TGCGCCAGCAGCACCGGACTAGCGGGGTCCACAGATACG.

This clone is judged medium-sized. The observed sequence ends 3 residues before the CDR3 terminus, with the missing tail filled in from the germline J gene. The chain carries TRBV5-1 and TRBJ1-2; no clear D gene. This CDR3 has 12 amino acids. Trimming removed 0 bases from V and 4 bases from J, with 4 bases in between. Germline V gives CDR1 SGHRS, CDR2 YFSETQ. The CDR3 DNA, read in part, is TGCGCCAGCAGCTTGGACAGCTATGGC. Protein sequence: CASSLDSYG. In full, the CDR3 reads CASSLDSYGYTF.

The sample holds many counts of this clone. With the read ending 3 residues before the CDR3 end, the germline J gene is used to fill in that end. The chain recombines TRBV18 with TRBJ1-2, with D possibly matching TRBD1 (6 bases). The CDR3 spans 13 residues. The germline V gene has CDR1 KGHSH and CDR2 LQKENI. Here the CDR3 reads CASSGGAEEGYTF. The sequenced CDR3 bases are TGTGCCAGCTCAGGGGGGGCAGAAGAAGGC.

This clone was observed many times. The DNA ends 3 residues before the CDR3 does, and the rest of the CDR3 is filled in from the germline J gene. V gene TRBV27 combines with J gene TRBJ1-6, with D possibly being TRBD1 (5 bases). The CDR3 spans 14 residues. V lost 6 bases to trimming and J lost 8 bases, with 14 bases between them. Germline V CDR1 and CDR2: MNHEY, SMNVEV (reference sequence). CDR3 region: CASSPFLGDSPLHF. The CDR3 bases that were read are TGTGCCAGCAGCCCCTTCTTAGGGGATTCACCC.

There are many counts of this clone. The CDR3 region is CSANTGKMSNQPQHF. The part of the CDR3 DNA that was read is TGCAGTGCCAATACGGGGAAAATGAGCAATCAGCCC. This sequence joins TRBV20-1 and TRBJ1-5; D is unclear. The CDR3 end is not reached by the read, which stops 3 residues before it; the germline J gene fills it in. The CDR3 has 15 residues. The germline V gene encodes CDR1 DFQATT and CDR2 SNEGSKA (reference sequence). The germline V and J ends were trimmed by 6 bases and 1 base, with 16 bases remaining between them.

This clone has a count of ten or more. The read halts 3 residues ahead of the CDR3 end, with the missing end drawn from the germline J gene. The chain recombines TRBV7-8 with TRBJ1-2; 9 nucleotides line up with TRBD1. CDR1 is SGHVS and CDR2 is FQNEAQ in the germline V gene. There are 13 residues in the CDR3. The V segment lost 6 bases and the J segment 3 bases; nucleotides outside the gene matches: 2. CDR3 region: CASSTGGDYGYTF. The sequenced part of the CDR3 DNA is TGTGCCAGCAGTACAGGGGGCGACTATGGC. The full variable domain, completed using reference TRBV7-8 and TRBJ1-2, is GAGVSQSPRYKVAKRGQDVALRCDPISGHVSLFWYQQALGQGPEFLTYFQNEAQLDKSGLPSDRFFAERPEGSVSTLKIQRTQQEDSAVYLCASSTGGDYGYTFGSGTRLTVV.

This clone was found many times. The CDR3 end is not reached by the read, which stops 3 residues before it; the germline J gene fills it in. The rearrangement links TRBV5-1 to TRBJ1-1, with 8 positions matching TRBD1. Germline V gene lookup returns CDR1 SGHRS and CDR2 YFSETQ. V lost 2 bases to trimming and J lost 1 base; unmatched junction nucleotides: 7. The CDR3 extends over 16 amino acids. The part of the CDR3 DNA that was read is TGCGCCAGCAGCTTCGGTAGACAGGGGAAGAACACTGAA. Translated: CASSFGRQGKNTE. From start to end, the CDR3 is CASSFGRQGKNTEAFF.

This clone was detected ten times or more. The CDR3 goes on 3 residues after the read ends, and that part is filled in from the germline J gene. This chain connects TRBV19 to TRBJ2-7; 9 nucleotides agree with TRBD1. The CDR3 runs 14 residues. The V and J ends lost 3 bases and 6 bases, in that order; junction bases with no gene match: 6. The germline V gene encodes CDR1 LNHDA and CDR2 SQIVND (reference sequence). The sequenced part of the CDR3 DNA is TGTGCCAGTAGTATTACAGGGGGCCGGGGCGAG. Protein: CASSITGGRGE. The entire CDR3 protein is CASSITGGRGEQYF. The whole variable domain, filled in from reference TRBV19 and TRBJ2-7, reads DGGITQSPKYLFRKEGQNVTLSCEQNLNHDAMYWYRQDPGQGLRLIYYSQIVNDFQKGDIAEGYSVSREKKESFPLTVTSAQKNPTAFYLCASSITGGRGEQYFGPGTRLTVT.

This clone appeared many times. The CDR3 goes on 3 residues after the read ends, and that part is filled in from the germline J gene. V and J are TRBV19 and TRBJ1-1, with D possibly being TRBD1 (5 bases). Between the trimmed V and J ends, which lost 9 bases and 3 bases, there was a span of 23 bases. The CDR3 totals 16 residues. Looked up from germline, CDR1 is LNHDA and CDR2 is SQIVND (reference sequence). The DNA read from the CDR3 is TGTGCCAGCGCAATTTCGGGGGGAAGGTTGGACACTGAA. Translated: CASAISGGRLDTE. The full CDR3 sequence reads CASAISGGRLDTEAFF.

This clone was counted ten times or more. Sequencing ends 3 residues short of the CDR3 end; the germline J gene provides the rest. The rearrangement uses TRBV7-2 and TRBJ2-1; TRBD1 matches at 7 bases. The CDR3 is 15 amino acids. CDR1 is SGHTA, CDR2 FQGNSA, per germline. The junction had 9 bases not matched to a gene; V was cut back by 5 bases and J by 5 bases. The sequenced CDR3 bases are TGTGCCAGCAGCCACCGGGACAGCAAAGACAATGAG. Protein sequence: CASSHRDSKDNE. The whole CDR3 reads CASSHRDSKDNEQFF.

This clone was seen many times. The read ends 3 residues shy of where the CDR3 ends; the end is completed using the germline J gene. The rearrangement joins TRBV2 to TRBJ2-3, with 8 bases identical to TRBD1. CDR1 is SNHLY, CDR2 FYNNEI, per germline. This CDR3 contains 13 residues. V gave up 10 bases and J gave up 6 bases; unmatched junction bases: 9. The CDR3 loop is CATRTGSSDTQYF. CDR3 DNA, as far as it was read: TGTGCCACAAGGACAGGGTCGTCGGATACG.